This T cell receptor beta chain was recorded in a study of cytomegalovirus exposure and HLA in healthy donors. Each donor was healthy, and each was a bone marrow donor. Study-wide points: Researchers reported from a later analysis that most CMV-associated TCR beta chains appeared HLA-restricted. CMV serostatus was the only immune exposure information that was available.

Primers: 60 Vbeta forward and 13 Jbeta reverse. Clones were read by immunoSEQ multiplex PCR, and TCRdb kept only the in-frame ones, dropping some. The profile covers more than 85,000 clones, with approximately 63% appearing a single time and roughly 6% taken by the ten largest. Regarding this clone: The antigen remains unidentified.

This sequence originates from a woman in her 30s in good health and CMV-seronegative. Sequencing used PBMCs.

The CDR3 loop reads CASGPDRGFLYEQYF. The CDR3 region has the DNA TGTGCCAGCGGCCCAGACAGGGGGTTCCTCTACGAGCAGTACTTC. V gene TRBV27 combines with J gene TRBJ2-7; TRBD1 aligns across 9 bases. The J segment lost 3 bases and the V segment lost 8 bases, leaving 11 bases of the junction unmatched. Germline lookup yields CDR1 MNHEY and CDR2 SMNVEV (reference sequence). The CDR3 contains 15 residues.